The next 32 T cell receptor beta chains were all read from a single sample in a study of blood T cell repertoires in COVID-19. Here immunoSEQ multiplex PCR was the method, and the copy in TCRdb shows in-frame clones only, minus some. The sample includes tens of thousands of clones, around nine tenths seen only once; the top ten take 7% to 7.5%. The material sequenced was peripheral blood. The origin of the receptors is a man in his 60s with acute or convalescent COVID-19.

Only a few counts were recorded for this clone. This CDR3 is CASSEGSGGPSNQPQHF. For the CDR3, the DNA is TGTGCCAGCAGTGAAGGGTCAGGGGGCCCTAGCAATCAGCCCCAGCATTTT. The rearrangement links TRBV6-1 to TRBJ1-5; TRBD1 aligns across 8 bases. The CDR3 is 17 residues long. With 1 base clipped from V and 0 bases from J, the junction kept 5 bases outside the gene matches. Germline CDR1 reads MNHNS; CDR2 reads SASEGT.

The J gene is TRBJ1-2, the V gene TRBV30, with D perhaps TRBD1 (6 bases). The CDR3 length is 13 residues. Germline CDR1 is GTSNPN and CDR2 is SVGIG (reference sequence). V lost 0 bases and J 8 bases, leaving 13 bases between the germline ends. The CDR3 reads CAWSVRGARGYTF. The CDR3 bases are TGTGCCTGGAGTGTACGGGGGGCAAGGGGCTACACCTTC.

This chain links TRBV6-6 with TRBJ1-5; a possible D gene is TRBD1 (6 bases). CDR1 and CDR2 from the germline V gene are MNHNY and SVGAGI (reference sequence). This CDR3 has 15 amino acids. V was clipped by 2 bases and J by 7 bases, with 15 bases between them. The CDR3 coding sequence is TGTGCCAGCAGTTACAAGAACAGGGAAGGCCAGCCCCAGCATTTT. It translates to CASSYKNREGQPQHF.

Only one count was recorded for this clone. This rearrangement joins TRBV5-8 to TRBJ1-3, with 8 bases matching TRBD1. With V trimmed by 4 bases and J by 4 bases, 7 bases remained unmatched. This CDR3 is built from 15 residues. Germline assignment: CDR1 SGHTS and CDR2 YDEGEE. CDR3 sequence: CASSPVRTGGNTIYF. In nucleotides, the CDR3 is TGTGCCAGCAGCCCGGTCCGGACAGGGGGAAACACCATATATTTT.

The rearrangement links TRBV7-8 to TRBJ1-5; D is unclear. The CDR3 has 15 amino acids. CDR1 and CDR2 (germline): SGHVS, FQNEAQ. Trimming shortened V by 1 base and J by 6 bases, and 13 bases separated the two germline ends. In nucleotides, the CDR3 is TGTGCCAGCAGCTTAGGTTTCGGGTCTGGTCAGCCCCAGCATTTT. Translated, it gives CASSLGFGSGQPQHF.

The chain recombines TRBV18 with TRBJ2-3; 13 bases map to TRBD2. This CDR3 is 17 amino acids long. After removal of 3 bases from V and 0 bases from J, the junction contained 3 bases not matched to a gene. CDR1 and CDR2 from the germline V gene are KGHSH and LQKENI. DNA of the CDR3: TGTGCCAGCTCACCCGGGACTAGCGGGACTAGCACAGATACGCAGTATTTT. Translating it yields CASSPGTSGTSTDTQYF.

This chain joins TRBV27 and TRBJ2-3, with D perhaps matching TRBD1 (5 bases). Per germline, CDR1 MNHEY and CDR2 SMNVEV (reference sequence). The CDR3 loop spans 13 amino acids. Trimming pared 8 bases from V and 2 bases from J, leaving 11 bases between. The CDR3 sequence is CASGHRITDTQYF. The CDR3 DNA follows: TGTGCCAGCGGTCACAGGATCACAGATACGCAGTATTTT.

CDR3 coding DNA: TGTGCCAGCAGTGAAGAATACAGCGGGGGCCCCACAGATACGCAGTATTTT. Its translation is CASSEEYSGGPTDTQYF. The chain recombines TRBV6-1 with TRBJ2-3, with TRBD2 matching 8 bases. V dropped 1 base and J dropped 2; count of bases not matched to a gene: 8. The CDR3 sequence is 17 residues long. Germline V gene data show CDR1 as MNHNS and CDR2 as SASEGT.

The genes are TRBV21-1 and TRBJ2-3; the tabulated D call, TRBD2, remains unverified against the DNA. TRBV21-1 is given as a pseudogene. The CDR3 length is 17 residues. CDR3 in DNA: TGTGCCAGCAGCATCTGTCTAGCGGGAGGATGCACAGATACGCAGTATTTT. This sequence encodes CASSICLAGGCTDTQYF.

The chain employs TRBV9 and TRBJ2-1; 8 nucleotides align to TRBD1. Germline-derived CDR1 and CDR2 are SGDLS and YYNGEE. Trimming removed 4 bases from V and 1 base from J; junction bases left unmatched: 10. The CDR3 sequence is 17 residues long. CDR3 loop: CASSPWTGSPSYNEQFF. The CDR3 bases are TGTGCCAGCAGCCCTTGGACAGGGTCCCCTTCCTACAATGAGCAGTTCTTC. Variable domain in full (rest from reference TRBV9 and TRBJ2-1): DSGVTQTPKHLITATGQRVTLRCSPRSGDLSVYWYQQSLDQGLQFLIQYYNGEERAKGNILERFSAQQFPDLHSELNLSSLELGDSALYFCASSPWTGSPSYNEQFFGPGTRLTVL.

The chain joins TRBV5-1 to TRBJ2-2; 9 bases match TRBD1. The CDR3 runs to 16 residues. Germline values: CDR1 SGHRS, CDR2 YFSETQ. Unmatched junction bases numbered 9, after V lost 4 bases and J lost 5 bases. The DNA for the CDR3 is TGCGCCAGCAGCACGTCCGGGACAGGGAATACCGGGGAGCTGTTTTTT. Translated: CASSTSGTGNTGELFF.

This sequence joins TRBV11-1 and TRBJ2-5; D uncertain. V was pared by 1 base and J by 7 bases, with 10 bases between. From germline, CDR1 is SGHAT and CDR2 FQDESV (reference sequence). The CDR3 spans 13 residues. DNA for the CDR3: TGTGCCAGCAGCTTAGAAGTCGGTTCGACCCAGTACTTC. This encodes CASSLEVGSTQYF.

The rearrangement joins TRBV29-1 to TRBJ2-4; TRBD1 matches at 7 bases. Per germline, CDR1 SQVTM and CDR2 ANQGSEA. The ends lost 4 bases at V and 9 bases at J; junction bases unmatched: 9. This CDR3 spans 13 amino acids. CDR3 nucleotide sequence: TGCAGCGTTGGAGGTGACAGGGAAAGCATTCAGTACTTC. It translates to CSVGGDRESIQYF.

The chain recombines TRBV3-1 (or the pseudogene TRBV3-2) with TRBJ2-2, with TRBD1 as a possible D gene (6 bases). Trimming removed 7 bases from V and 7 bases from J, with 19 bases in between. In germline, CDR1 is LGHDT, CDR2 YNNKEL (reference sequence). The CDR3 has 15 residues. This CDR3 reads CASTPWGPTGGELFF. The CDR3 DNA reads TGTGCCAGCACTCCATGGGGGCCGACGGGCGGGGAGCTGTTTTTT.

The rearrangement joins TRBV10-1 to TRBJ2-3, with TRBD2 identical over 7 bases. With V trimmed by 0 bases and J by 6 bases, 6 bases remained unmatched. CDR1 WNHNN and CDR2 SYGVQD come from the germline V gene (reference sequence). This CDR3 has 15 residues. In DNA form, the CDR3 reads TGCGCCAGCAGTGAGTCAGGCGGGAGTCCGGATACGCAGTATTTT. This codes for CASSESGGSPDTQYF.

The CDR3, as DNA: TGCGCCAGCAGCGTACAGGGCTCTGAAGCTTTCTTT. Encoded protein: CASSVQGSEAFF. This rearrangement joins TRBV5-1 to TRBJ1-1; D possibly corresponds to TRBD1 (6 bases). The CDR3 is 12 amino acids. Deletions cut 4 bases from V and 6 bases from J, with 10 bases between. Germline V lookup: CDR1 SGHRS, CDR2 YFSETQ.

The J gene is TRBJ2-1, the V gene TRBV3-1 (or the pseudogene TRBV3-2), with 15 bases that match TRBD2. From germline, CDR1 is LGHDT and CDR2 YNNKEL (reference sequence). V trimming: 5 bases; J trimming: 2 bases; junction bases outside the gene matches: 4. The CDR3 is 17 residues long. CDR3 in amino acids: CASSWTSGRAPYNEQFF. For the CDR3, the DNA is TGTGCCAGCAGCTGGACTAGCGGGAGGGCACCCTACAATGAGCAGTTCTTC.

CDR3 region: CASSAADTSNQPQHF. Here the CDR3 DNA reads TGTGCCAGCAGCGCGGCGGACACCAGCAATCAGCCCCAGCATTTT. The chain couples TRBV6-5 to TRBJ1-5; the D gene is possibly TRBD1 (5 bases). The CDR3 runs to 15 residues. Germline V gene data show CDR1 as MNHEY and CDR2 as SVGAGI. The ends were cut back, 6 bases at V and 1 base at J, with 13 bases in the middle.

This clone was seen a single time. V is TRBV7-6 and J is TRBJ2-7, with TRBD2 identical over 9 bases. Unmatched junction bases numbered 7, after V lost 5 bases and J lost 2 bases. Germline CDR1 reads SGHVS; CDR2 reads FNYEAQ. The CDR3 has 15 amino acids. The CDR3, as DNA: TGTGCCAGCAGCCATGGGACTAGCAGACCCTACGAGCAGTACTTC. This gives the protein CASSHGTSRPYEQYF.

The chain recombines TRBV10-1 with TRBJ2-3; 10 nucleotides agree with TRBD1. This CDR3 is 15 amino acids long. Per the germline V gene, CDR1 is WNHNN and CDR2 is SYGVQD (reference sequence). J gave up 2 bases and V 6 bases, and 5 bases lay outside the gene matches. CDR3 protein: CASRPGQGDTDTQYF. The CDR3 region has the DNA TGCGCCAGCAGACCAGGACAGGGGGACACAGATACGCAGTATTTT.

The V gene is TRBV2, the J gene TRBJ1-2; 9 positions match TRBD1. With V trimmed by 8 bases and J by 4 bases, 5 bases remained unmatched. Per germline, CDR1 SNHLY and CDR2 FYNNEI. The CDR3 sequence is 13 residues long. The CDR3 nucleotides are TGTGCCAGCGGCCGGGACAGGGTCTATGGCTACACCTTC. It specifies CASGRDRVYGYTF. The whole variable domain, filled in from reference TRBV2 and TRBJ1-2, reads EPEVTQTPSHQVTQMGQEVILRCVPISNHLYFYWYRQILGQKVEFLVSFYNNEISEKSEIFDDQFSVERPDGSNFTLKIRSTKLEDSAMYFCASGRDRVYGYTFGSGTRLTVV.

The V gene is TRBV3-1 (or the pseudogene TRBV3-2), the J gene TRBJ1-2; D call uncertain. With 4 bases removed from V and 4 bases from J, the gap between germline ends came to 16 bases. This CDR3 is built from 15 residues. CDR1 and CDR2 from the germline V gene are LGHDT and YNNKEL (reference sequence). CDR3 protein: CASSPGVGRLYGYTF. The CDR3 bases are TGTGCCAGCAGCCCCGGGGTGGGAAGACTCTATGGCTACACCTTC.

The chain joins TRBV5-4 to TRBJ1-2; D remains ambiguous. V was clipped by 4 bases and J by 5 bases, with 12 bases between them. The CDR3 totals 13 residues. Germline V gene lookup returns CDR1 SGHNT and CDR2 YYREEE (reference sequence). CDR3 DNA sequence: TGTGCCAGCAGCCTGCCCGACACGTATGGCTACACCTTC. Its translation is CASSLPDTYGYTF.

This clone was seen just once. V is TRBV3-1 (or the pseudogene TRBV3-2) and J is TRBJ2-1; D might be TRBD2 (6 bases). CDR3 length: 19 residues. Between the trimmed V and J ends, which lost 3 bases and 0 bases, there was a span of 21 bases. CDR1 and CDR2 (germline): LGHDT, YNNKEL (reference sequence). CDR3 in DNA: TGTGCCAGCAGCCACGCTGGCGTATTAGGGCGGGGCTCCTACAATGAGCAGTTCTTC. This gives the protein CASSHAGVLGRGSYNEQFF.

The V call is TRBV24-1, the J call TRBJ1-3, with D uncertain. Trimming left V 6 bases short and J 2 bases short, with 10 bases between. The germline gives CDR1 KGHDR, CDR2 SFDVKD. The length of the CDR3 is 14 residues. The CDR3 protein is CATSQRAPGNTIYF. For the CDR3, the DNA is TGTGCCACCAGTCAGAGGGCTCCTGGAAACACCATATATTTT.

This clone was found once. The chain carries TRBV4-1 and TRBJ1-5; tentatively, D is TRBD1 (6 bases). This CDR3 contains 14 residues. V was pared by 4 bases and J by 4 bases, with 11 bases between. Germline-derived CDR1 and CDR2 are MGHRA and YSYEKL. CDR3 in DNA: TGCGCCAGCAGCCCCCAGGGGTGGAATCAGCCCCAGCATTTT. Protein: CASSPQGWNQPQHF.

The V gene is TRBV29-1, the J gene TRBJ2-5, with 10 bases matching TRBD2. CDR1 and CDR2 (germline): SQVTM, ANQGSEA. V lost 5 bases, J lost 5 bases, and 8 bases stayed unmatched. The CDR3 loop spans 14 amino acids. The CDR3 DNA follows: TGCAGCGTTATCCTAGCGGGAGTTTTGGAGACCCAGTACTTC. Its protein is CSVILAGVLETQYF.

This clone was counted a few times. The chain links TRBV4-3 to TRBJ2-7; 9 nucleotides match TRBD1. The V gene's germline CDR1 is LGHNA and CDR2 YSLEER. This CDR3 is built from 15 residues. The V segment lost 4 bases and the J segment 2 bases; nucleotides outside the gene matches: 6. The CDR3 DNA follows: TGCGCCAGCAGCCTTGGACGGACAGGGGCCTACGAGCAGTACTTC. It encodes CASSLGRTGAYEQYF.

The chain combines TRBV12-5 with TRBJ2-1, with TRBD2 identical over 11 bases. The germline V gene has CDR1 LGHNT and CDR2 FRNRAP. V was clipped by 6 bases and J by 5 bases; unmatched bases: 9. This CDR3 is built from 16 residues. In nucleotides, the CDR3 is TGTGCTAGTGGGTCTCCTAGCGGGGGGATAAACAATGAGCAGTTCTTC. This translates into CASGSPSGGINNEQFF.

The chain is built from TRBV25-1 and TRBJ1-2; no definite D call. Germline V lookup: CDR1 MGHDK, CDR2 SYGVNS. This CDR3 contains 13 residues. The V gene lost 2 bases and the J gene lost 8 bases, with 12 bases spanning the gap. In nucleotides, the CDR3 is TGTGCCAGCAGTGAACGCTCACGGGGAGGCTACACCTTC. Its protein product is CASSERSRGGYTF.

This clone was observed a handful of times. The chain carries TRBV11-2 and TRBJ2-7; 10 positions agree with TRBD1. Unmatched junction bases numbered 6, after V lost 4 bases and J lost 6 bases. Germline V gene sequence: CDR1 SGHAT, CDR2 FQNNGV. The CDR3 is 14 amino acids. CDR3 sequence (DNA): TGTGCCAGCAGCTCGATCCGGGACAGGGGCGAGCAGTACTTC. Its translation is CASSSIRDRGEQYF.

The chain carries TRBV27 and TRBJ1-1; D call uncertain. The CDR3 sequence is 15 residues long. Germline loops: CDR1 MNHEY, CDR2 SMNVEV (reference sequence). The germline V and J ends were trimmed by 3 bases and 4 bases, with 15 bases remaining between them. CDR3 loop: CASSFGEDLVTEAFF. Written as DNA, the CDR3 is TGTGCCAGCAGTTTCGGTGAAGATCTGGTCACTGAAGCTTTCTTT.